This T cell receptor (beta chain) was found in a study of T-cell reconstitution after alpha-beta-depleted transplantation in children. The CDR3 loop spans 15 amino acids. With 6 bases removed from V and 4 bases from J, the gap between germline ends came to 17 bases. Germline V gives CDR1 SGDLS, CDR2 YYNGEE. There are a few counts of this clonotype. TCRbeta library construction was performed incorporating unique molecular identifiers. Each CDR3 protein gets one entry after TCRdb re-called the PCR reads with MiXCR. The table shows approximately 520,000 distinct CDR3 sequences, with 30% to 35% occurring only once.

V usage is TRBV9 and J usage is TRBJ2-1; possibly TRBD1 for D (6 bases). The sample here was PBMCs from the stem cell graft donor, taken from the stem cell graft. The receptor was isolated from a human donor who donated a stem cell graft to a child with aplastic anemia. The CDR3 protein is CASNSRGGAYNEQFF. Written as DNA, the CDR3 is TGTGCCAGCAACAGTAGAGGGGGAGCATACAATGAGCAGTTCTTC.